Below are 5 T cell receptor beta chains sequenced from a single sample in a study of T-cell reconstitution after alpha-beta-depleted transplantation in children. Researchers prepared the TCRbeta library using unique molecular identifiers, the study reports. TCRdb processed the PCR reads anew with MiXCR; each CDR3 protein has one entry. This sample has a few hundred thousand distinct CDR3 sequences, with roughly 10% found just once. Specimen: PBMCs from the stem cell graft donor, collected from the stem cell graft. The receptors were gathered from a human donor who donated a stem cell graft to a child with acute myeloid leukemia.

This clonotype showed up just a few times. The V call is TRBV7-9, the J call TRBJ1-1; 8 nucleotides align to TRBD1. V gave up 4 bases and J gave up 0 bases; unmatched junction bases: 10. The CDR3 contains 17 residues. CDR1 and CDR2 from the germline V gene are SEHNR and FQNEAQ (reference sequence). The CDR3 is CASSSTTGAGMNTEAFF. CDR3 sequence (DNA): TGTGCCAGCAGCTCAACGACAGGGGCGGGGATGAACACTGAAGCTTTCTTT.

This clonotype was recorded a few times. This chain connects TRBV3-1 to TRBJ2-2; D is possibly TRBD2 (5 bases). Germline CDR1 is LGHDT and CDR2 is YNNKEL (reference sequence). The CDR3 has 14 residues. V lost 2 bases, J lost 6 bases, and 10 bases lay in between. The CDR3 nucleotides read TGTGCCAGCAGCCAACTAAATAGCGCCGGGGAGCTGTTTTTT. It encodes CASSQLNSAGELFF.

The chain links TRBV5-1 to TRBJ2-1; 7 nucleotides align to TRBD1. V shed 4 bases and J 10 bases; nucleotides not matched to a gene: 14. Germline V gene lookup returns CDR1 SGHRS and CDR2 YFSETQ. This CDR3 comprises 15 residues. The CDR3, as DNA: TGCGCCAGCAGCGTGGGACAGCCTCTCTCTCAAGAGCAGTTCTTC. Its protein product is CASSVGQPLSQEQFF.

V usage is TRBV19 and J usage is TRBJ1-2, with 10 bases aligning to TRBD1. Losses at the gene ends were 8 bases for V and 0 bases for J; bases not matched to a gene: 6. This CDR3 spans 15 amino acids. In germline, CDR1 is LNHDA, CDR2 SQIVND (reference sequence). The CDR3 loop is CASWDRGATNYGYTF. In DNA, the CDR3 is TGTGCCAGTTGGGACAGGGGTGCGACTAACTATGGCTACACCTTC.

This clonotype occurred many times. The rearrangement links TRBV5-5 to TRBJ2-3; D could derive from TRBD1 or TRBD2 (5 bases each). The CDR3 sequence is 17 residues long. Per germline, CDR1 SGHKS and CDR2 YYEKEE (reference sequence). The germline V and J ends were trimmed by 3 bases and 1 base, with 18 bases remaining between them. The CDR3 coding sequence is TGTGCCAGCAGCTGGGGACCCGCTTCGTGGGGCACAGATACGCAGTATTTT. Encoded protein: CASSWGPASWGTDTQYF.